Below, 5 T cell receptor beta chains from the same sample are listed, as sequenced in a study of blood T cell repertoires in COVID-19. Clones were read by immunoSEQ multiplex PCR, and TCRdb kept only the in-frame ones, dropping some. The table shows 140,000 or so clones, with roughly 84% occurring only once. The specimen sequenced was peripheral blood. Receptors were obtained from a man aged 25 to 40 with COVID-19, enrolled during active disease.

The rearrangement uses TRBV11-3 and TRBJ2-2, with a possible D match to TRBD2 (5 bases). V dropped 5 bases and J dropped 1 base, with 11 bases sitting between them. Per the germline V gene, CDR1 is SGHNT and CDR2 is YENEEA. The CDR3 has 15 residues. The CDR3 sequence is CASSPRGENTGELFF. The CDR3 nucleotides read TGTGCCAGCAGCCCCCGGGGAGAGAACACCGGGGAGCTGTTTTTT. The full variable domain, in which reference TRBV11-3 and TRBJ2-2 provide the parts outside the CDR3, is EAGVVQSPRYKIIEKKQPVAFWCNPISGHNTLYWYLQNLGQGPELLIRYENEEAVDDSQLPKDRFSAERLKGVDSTLKIQPAELGDSAVYLCASSPRGENTGELFFGEGSRLTVL.

The J gene is TRBJ1-5, the V gene TRBV7-9; D is unresolved. Per the germline V gene, CDR1 is SEHNR and CDR2 is FQNEAQ (reference sequence). Trimming stripped 1 base from V and 13 bases from J, with 8 bases between. This CDR3 is built from 11 residues. The CDR3 sequence is CASSLDGEQHF. Here the CDR3 DNA reads TGTGCCAGCAGCTTAGATGGGGAGCAGCATTTT.

The V and J genes are TRBV2 and TRBJ2-1, with a possible D match to TRBD1 (6 bases). The CDR3 covers 14 residues. V was shortened by 6 bases and J by 4 bases, with 13 bases between the two germline ends. Germline V gene lookup returns CDR1 SNHLY and CDR2 FYNNEI. For the CDR3, the DNA is TGTGCCAGCAGGGCTAGTAGGGGGTACAATGAGCAGTTCTTC. This translates into CASRASRGYNEQFF.

The chain is built from TRBV18 and TRBJ2-2, with 13 bases that match TRBD2. The CDR3 is 22 residues long. After removal of 4 bases from V and 5 bases from J, the junction contained 22 bases not matched to a gene. The germline V gene encodes CDR1 KGHSH and CDR2 LQKENI. CDR3 in DNA: TGTGCCAGCTCACTAAACGACACTAAACTAGCGGGAGGGGAATTTTGGACCGGGGAGCTGTTTTTT. Translation gives CASSLNDTKLAGGEFWTGELFF. The full variable domain, rest sourced from reference TRBV18 and TRBJ2-2, is NAGVMQNPRHLVRRRGQEARLRCSPMKGHSHVYWYRQLPEEGLKFMVYLQKENIIDESGMPKERFSAEFPKEGPSILRIQQVVRGDSAAYFCASSLNDTKLAGGEFWTGELFFGEGSRLTVL.

The chain links TRBV19 to TRBJ2-1, with 12 nucleotides matching TRBD2. With 5 bases clipped from V and 9 bases from J, the junction kept 11 bases outside the gene matches. Germline CDR1 reads LNHDA; CDR2 reads SQIVND (reference sequence). The CDR3 contains 16 residues. CDR3 amino acids: CASSSLAGGPSGEQFF. In DNA form, the CDR3 reads TGTGCCAGTAGTTCCCTAGCGGGAGGGCCATCAGGTGAGCAGTTCTTC. Combining the CDR3 with reference TRBV19 and TRBJ2-1 gives the whole variable domain DGGITQSPKYLFRKEGQNVTLSCEQNLNHDAMYWYRQDPGQGLRLIYYSQIVNDFQKGDIAEGYSVSREKKESFPLTVTSAQKNPTAFYLCASSSLAGGPSGEQFFGPGTRLTVL.